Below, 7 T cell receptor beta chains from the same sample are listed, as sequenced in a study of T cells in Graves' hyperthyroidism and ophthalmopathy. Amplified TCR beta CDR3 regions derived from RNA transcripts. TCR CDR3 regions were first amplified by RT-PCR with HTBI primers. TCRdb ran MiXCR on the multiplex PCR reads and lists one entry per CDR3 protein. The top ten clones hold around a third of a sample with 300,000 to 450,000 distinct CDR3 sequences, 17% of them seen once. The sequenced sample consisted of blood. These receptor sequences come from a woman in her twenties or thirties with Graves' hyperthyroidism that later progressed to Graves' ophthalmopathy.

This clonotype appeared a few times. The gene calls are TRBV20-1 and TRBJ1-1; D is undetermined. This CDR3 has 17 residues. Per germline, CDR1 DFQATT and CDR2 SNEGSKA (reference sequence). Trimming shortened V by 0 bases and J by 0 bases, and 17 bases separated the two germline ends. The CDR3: CSARDPGDKNMNTEAFF. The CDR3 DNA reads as TGCAGTGCTAGAGATCCGGGAGATAAGAACATGAACACTGAAGCTTTCTTT.

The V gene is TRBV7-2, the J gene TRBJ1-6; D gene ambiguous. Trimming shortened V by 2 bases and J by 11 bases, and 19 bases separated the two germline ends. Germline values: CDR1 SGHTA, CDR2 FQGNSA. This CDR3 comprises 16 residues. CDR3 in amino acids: CASSLTTDLGGPPLHF. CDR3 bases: TGTGCCAGCAGCTTAACTACGGACCTTGGAGGCCCACCCCTCCACTTT.

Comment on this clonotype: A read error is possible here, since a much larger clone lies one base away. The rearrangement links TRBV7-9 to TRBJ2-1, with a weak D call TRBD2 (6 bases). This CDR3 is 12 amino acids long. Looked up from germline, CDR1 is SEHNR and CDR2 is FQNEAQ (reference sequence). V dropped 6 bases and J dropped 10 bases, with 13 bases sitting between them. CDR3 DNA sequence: TGTGCCAGCAGATCGGCGGAGGGAGAGCAGTTCTTC. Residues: CASRSAEGEQFF.

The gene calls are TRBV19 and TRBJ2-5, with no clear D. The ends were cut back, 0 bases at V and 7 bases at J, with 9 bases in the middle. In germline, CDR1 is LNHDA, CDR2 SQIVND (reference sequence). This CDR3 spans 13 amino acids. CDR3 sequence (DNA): TGTGCCAGTAGTATAGATTTGGGCGCGACCCAGTACTTC. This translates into CASSIDLGATQYF.

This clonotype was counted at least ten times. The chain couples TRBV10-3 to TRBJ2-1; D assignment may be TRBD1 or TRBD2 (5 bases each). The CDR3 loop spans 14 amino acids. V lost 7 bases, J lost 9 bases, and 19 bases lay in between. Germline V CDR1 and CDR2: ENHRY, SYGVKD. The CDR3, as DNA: TGTGCCATCACCCTAGGTCAGGGCGCGGGTGAGCAGTTCTTC. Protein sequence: CAITLGQGAGEQFF.

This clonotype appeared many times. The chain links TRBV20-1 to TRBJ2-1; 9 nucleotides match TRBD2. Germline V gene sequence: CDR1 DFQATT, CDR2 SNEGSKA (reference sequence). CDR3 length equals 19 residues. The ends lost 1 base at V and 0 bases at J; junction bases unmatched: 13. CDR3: CSARVSLAGRSGSYNEQFF. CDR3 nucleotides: TGCAGTGCTAGAGTAAGCCTAGCGGGGAGGTCGGGCTCCTACAATGAGCAGTTCTTC.

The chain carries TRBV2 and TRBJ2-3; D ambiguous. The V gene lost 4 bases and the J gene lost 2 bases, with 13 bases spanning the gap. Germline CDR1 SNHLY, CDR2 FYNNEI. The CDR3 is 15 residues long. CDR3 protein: CASSALYRNTDTQYF. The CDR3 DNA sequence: TGTGCCAGCAGTGCCCTTTACCGGAACACAGATACGCAGTATTTT.